The 4 T cell receptor beta chains presented below share a single source sample, sequenced in a study of a mutant IDH1 vaccine in newly diagnosed glioma. The protocol was immunoSEQ multiplex PCR, while the TCRdb copy is restricted to in-frame clones and leaves out a portion. The sample records fewer than 40,000 clones, 65% to 85% being singletons. Their specific antigens are unknown. Time point here: week 47, end of study. Every vaccine dose comprised 300 ug of mutant IDH1 20-mer peptide plus topical imiquimod. Sequenced here: PBMCs, sampled from a glioma patient whose treatment included an IDH1 peptide vaccine. Every receptor here comes from a man aged 25 to 40 with glioma.

This clone was detected a few times. This sequence joins TRBV19 and TRBJ1-5, with D possibly TRBD1 on 5 matching bases. Germline values: CDR1 LNHDA, CDR2 SQIVND (reference sequence). V lost 6 bases to trimming and J lost 0 bases, with 12 bases between them. The CDR3 contains 15 residues. In DNA form, the CDR3 reads TGTGCCAGTAGCGCGCAGGGCGGTAGCAATCAGCCCCAGCATTTT. This encodes CASSAQGGSNQPQHF.

This rearrangement joins TRBV11-3 to TRBJ2-7; the D gene is possibly TRBD1 (6 bases). There are 16 residues in the CDR3. Germline assignment: CDR1 SGHNT and CDR2 YENEEA. The V end lost 0 bases, the J end lost 0 bases, and 12 bases lay between the germline ends. CDR3 amino acids: CASSLDGTMSSYEQYF. DNA for the CDR3: TGTGCCAGCAGCTTAGACGGGACAATGAGCTCCTACGAGCAGTACTTC.

This chain connects TRBV10-3 to TRBJ1-2, with D unresolved. V was clipped by 4 bases and J by 5 bases, with 8 bases between them. CDR1 is ENHRY, CDR2 SYGVKD, per germline. The CDR3 totals 12 residues. The CDR3 DNA sequence: TGTGCCATCAGTGGTACGGAGTATGGCTACACCTTC. Protein: CAISGTEYGYTF.

The rearrangement joins TRBV10-3 to TRBJ2-5; 14 nucleotides align to TRBD2. The CDR3 is made up of 14 amino acids. V was clipped by 6 bases and J by 4 bases; unmatched bases: 1. CDR1 and CDR2 (germline): ENHRY, SYGVKD. CDR3 sequence (DNA): TGTGCCATCAGGACTAGCGGGGGGGCAGAGACCCAGTACTTC. Encoded protein: CAIRTSGGAETQYF.